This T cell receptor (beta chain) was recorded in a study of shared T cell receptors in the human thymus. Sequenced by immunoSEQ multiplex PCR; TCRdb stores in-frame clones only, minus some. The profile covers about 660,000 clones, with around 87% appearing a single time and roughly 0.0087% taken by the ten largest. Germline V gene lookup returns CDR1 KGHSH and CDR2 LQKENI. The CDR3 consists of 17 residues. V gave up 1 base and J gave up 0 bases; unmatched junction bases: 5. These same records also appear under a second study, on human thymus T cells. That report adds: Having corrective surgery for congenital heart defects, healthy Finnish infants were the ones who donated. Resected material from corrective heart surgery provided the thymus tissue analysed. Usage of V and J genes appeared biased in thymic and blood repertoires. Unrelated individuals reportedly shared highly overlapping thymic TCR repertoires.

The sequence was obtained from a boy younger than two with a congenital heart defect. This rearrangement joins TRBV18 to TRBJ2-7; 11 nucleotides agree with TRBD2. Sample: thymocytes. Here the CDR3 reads CASSPLGLAVSSYEQYF. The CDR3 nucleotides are TGTGCCAGCTCACCACTGGGACTAGCGGTGAGCTCCTACGAGCAGTACTTC.